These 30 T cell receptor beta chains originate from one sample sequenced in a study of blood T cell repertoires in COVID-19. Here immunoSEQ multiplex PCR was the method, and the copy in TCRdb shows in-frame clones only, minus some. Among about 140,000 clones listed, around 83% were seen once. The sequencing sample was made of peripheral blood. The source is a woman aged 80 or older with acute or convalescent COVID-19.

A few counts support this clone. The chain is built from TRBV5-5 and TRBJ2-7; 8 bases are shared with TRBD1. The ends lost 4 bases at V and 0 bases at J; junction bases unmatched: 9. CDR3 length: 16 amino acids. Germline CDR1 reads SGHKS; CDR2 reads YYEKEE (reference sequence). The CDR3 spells CASSMPGQAYSYEQYF. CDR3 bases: TGTGCCAGCAGCATGCCGGGACAGGCTTACTCCTACGAGCAGTACTTC.

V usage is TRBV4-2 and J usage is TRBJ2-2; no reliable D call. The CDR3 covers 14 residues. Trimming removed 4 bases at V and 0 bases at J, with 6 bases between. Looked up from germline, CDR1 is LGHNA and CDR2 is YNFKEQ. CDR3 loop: CASSPQTNTGELFF. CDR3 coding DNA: TGTGCCAGCAGCCCCCAGACGAACACCGGGGAGCTGTTTTTT.

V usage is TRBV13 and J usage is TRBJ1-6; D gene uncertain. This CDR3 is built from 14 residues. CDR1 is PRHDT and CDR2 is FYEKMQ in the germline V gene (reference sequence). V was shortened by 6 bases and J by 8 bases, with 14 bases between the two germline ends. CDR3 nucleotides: TGTGCCAGCAGGCGTGGTTTTGAACATTCACCCCTCCACTTT. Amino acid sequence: CASRRGFEHSPLHF.

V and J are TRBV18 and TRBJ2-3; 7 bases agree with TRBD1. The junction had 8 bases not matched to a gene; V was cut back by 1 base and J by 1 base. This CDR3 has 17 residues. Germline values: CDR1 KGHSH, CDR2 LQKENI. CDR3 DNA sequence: TGTGCCAGCTCACCACATTTAGGTACAGGGGGCACAGATACGCAGTATTTT. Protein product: CASSPHLGTGGTDTQYF.

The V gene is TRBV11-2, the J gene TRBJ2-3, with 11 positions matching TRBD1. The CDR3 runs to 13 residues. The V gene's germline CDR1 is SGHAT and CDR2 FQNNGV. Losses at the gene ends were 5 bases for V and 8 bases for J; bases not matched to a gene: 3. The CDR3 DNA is TGTGCCAGCAGCGGGACAGGGGGTAGTACGCAGTATTTT. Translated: CASSGTGGSTQYF. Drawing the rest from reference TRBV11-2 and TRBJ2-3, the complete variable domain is EAGVAQSPRYKIIEKRQSVAFWCNPISGHATLYWYQQILGQGPKLLIQFQNNGVVDDSQLPKDRFSAERLKGVDSTLKIQPAKLEDSAVYLCASSGTGGSTQYFGPGTRLTVL.

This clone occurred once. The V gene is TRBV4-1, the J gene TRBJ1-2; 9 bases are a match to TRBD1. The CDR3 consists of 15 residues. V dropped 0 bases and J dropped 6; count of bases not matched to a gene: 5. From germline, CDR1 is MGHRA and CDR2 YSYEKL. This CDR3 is CASSQEQGAEDGYTF. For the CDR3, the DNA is TGCGCCAGCAGCCAAGAACAGGGGGCGGAGGATGGCTACACCTTC.

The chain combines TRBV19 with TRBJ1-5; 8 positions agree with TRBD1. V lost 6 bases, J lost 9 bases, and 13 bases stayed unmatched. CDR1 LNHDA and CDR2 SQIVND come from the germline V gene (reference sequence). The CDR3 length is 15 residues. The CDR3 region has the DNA TGTGCCAGTAGCACTGGACAGGGCGGATTCCGGCCCCAGCATTTT. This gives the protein CASSTGQGGFRPQHF.

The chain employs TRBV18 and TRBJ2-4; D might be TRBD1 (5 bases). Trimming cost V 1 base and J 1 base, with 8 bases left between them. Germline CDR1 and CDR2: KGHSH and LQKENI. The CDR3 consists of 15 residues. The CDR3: CASSPQGNAKNIQYF. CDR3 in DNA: TGTGCCAGCTCACCACAGGGGAATGCCAAAAACATTCAGTACTTC.

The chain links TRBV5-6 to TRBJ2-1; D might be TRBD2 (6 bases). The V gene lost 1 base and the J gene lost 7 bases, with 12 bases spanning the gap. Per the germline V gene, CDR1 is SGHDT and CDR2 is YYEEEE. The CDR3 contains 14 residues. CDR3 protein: CASSLLRRDNEQFF. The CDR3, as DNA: TGTGCCAGCAGCTTGCTGCGGAGGGATAATGAGCAGTTCTTC.

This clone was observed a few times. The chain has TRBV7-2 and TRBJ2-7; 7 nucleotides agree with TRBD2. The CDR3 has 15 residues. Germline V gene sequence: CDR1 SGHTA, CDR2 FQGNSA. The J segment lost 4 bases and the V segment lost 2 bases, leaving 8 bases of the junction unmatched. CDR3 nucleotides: TGTGCCAGCAGCTTAAAGTCCAGGGAGGGGTACGAGCAGTACTTC. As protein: CASSLKSREGYEQYF.

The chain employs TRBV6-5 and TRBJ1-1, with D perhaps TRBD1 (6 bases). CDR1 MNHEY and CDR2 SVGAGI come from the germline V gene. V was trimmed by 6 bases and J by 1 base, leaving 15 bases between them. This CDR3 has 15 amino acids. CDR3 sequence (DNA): TGTGCCAGCAGACCAAACAGGGTTTCGAACACTGAAGCTTTCTTT. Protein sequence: CASRPNRVSNTEAFF.

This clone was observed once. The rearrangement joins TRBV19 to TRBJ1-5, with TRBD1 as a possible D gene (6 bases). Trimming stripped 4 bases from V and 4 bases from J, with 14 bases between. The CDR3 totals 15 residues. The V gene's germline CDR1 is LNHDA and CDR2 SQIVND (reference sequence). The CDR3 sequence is CASSKKQGINQPQHF. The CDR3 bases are TGTGCCAGTAGTAAGAAACAGGGAATTAATCAGCCCCAGCATTTT.

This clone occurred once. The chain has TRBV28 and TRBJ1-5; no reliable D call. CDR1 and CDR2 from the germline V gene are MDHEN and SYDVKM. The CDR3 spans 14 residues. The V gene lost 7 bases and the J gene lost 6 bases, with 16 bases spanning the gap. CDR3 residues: CASTLAGVAQPQHF. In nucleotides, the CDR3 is TGTGCCAGCACCCTAGCCGGGGTTGCTCAGCCCCAGCATTTT.

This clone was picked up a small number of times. DNA of the CDR3: TGTGCCACCAGCAGGGGACAGACCTACGAGCAGTACTTC. As protein: CATSRGQTYEQYF. This rearrangement joins TRBV15 to TRBJ2-7; 7 bases align to TRBD1. V dropped 3 bases and J dropped 2; count of bases not matched to a gene: 1. CDR1 LNHNV and CDR2 YYDKDF come from the germline V gene (reference sequence). CDR3 size: 13 residues.

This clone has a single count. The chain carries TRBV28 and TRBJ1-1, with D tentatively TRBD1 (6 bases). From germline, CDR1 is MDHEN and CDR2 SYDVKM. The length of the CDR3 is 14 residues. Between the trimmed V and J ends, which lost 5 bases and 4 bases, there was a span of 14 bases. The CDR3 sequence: CASSPLRGGTEAFF. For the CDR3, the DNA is TGTGCCAGCAGTCCGCTTAGGGGGGGCACTGAAGCTTTCTTT.

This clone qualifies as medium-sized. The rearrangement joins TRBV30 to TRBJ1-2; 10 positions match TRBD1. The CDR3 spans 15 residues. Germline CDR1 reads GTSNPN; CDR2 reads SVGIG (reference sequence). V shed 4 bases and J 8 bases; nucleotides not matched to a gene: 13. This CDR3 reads CAWKRPDRGFGGYTF. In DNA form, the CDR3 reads TGTGCCTGGAAGCGACCGGACAGGGGGTTCGGGGGCTACACCTTC.

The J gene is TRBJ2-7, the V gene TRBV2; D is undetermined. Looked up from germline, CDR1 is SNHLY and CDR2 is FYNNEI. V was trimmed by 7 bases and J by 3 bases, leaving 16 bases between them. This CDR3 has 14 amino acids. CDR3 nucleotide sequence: TGTGCCAGCACGGGTGAGACCTCCTACTACGAGCAGTACTTC. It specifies CASTGETSYYEQYF.

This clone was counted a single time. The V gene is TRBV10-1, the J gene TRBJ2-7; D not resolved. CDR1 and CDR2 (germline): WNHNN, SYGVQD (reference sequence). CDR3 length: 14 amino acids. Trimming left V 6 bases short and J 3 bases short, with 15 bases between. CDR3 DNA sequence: TGCGCCAGCAGCCGCACCATTCCGGTCTACGAGCAGTACTTC. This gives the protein CASSRTIPVYEQYF.

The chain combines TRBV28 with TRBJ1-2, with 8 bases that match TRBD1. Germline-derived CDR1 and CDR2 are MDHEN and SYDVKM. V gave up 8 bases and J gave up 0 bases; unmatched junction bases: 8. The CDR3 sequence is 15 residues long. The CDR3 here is CASGDRFRTNYGYTF. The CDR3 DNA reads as TGTGCCAGCGGGGACAGGTTTAGAACTAACTATGGCTACACCTTC.

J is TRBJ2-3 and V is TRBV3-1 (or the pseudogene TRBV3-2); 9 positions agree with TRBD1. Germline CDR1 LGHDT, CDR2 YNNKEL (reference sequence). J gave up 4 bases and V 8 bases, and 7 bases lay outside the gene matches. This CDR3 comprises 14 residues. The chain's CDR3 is CASGITGGSDTQYF. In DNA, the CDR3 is TGTGCCAGCGGGATTACAGGGGGCTCAGATACGCAGTATTTT.

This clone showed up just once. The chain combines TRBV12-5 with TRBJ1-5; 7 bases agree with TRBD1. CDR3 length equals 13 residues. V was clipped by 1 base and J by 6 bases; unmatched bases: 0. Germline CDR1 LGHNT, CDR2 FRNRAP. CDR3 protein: CASGLGQGQPQHF. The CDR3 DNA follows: TGTGCTAGTGGTTTGGGACAGGGTCAGCCCCAGCATTTT.

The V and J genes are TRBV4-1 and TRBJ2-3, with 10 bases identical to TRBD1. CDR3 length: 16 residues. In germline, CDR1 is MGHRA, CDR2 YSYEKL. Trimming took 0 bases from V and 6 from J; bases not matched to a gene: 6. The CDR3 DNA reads TGCGCCAGCAGCCAAGATCGGGGGACAGGGGTTGATACGCAGTATTTT. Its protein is CASSQDRGTGVDTQYF.

The CDR3 DNA sequence: TGTGCCAGCAGCTACCGGGACAGCCTCTATGGCTACACCTTC. Translated: CASSYRDSLYGYTF. V is TRBV7-8 and J is TRBJ1-2, with 7 positions matching TRBD1. Germline V gives CDR1 SGHVS, CDR2 FQNEAQ. CDR3 length equals 14 residues. Trimming took 4 bases from V and 4 from J; bases not matched to a gene: 6.

CDR3 sequence (DNA): TGCAGTGCTAGTCCGGGGAACACTGAAGCTTTCTTT. It translates to CSASPGNTEAFF. This chain links TRBV20-1 with TRBJ1-1; unclear D gene. The CDR3 loop spans 12 amino acids. Germline assignment: CDR1 DFQATT and CDR2 SNEGSKA (reference sequence). The V and J ends lost 3 bases and 1 base respectively, with 6 bases between them.

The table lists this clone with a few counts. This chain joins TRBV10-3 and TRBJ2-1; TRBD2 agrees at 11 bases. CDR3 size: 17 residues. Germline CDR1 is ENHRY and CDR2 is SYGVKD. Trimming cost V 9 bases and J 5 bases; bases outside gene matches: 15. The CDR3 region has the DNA TGTGCCATGGCTGAGAGGGGGCTAGCGGGAGGAAACAATGAGCAGTTCTTC. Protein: CAMAERGLAGGNNEQFF.

CDR3 sequence (DNA): TGCACCAGCAGTCAGCCACGATACAGGGCCCCCTACGAGCAGTACTTC. Protein: CTSSQPRYRAPYEQYF. The J gene is TRBJ2-7, the V gene TRBV1; the D call of TRBD1 is as the table states it, not checked on the DNA. TRBV1 is a pseudogene. The CDR3 is 16 residues long.

CDR3 coding DNA: TGTGCCAGCAGCCCCGGGACTAGTCTTTTTTCAGATACGCAGTATTTT. Translation: CASSPGTSLFSDTQYF. The chain is built from TRBV7-9 and TRBJ2-3; 8 bases align to TRBD2. The J segment lost 4 bases and the V segment lost 5 bases, leaving 11 bases of the junction unmatched. Looked up from germline, CDR1 is SEHNR and CDR2 is FQNEAQ (reference sequence). The CDR3 loop spans 16 amino acids.

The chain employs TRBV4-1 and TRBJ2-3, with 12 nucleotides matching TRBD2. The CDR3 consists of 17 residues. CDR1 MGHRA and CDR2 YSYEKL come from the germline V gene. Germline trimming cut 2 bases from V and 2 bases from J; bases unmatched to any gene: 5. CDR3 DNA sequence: TGCGCCAGCAGCCAAAGGCCTAGCGGGGGGGCCACAGATACGCAGTATTTT. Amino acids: CASSQRPSGGATDTQYF.

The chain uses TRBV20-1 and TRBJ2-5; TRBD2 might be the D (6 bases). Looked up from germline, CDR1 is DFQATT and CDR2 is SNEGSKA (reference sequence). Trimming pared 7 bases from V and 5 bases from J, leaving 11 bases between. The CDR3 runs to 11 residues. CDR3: CSGEEGETQYF. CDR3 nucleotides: TGCAGTGGTGAGGAGGGGGAGACCCAGTACTTC.

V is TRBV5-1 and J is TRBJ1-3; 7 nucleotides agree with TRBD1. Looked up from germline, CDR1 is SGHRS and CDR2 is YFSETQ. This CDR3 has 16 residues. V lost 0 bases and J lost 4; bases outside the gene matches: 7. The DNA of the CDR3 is TGCGCCAGCAGCTTGGCCAGCAGGGGGTCCGGAAACACCATATATTTT. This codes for CASSLASRGSGNTIYF.